This T cell receptor (beta chain) comes out of a study of cytomegalovirus exposure and HLA in healthy donors. PCR amplification relied on 60 Vbeta primers (plus 13 Jbeta primers). Measured with immunoSEQ multiplex PCR; TCRdb has only the in-frame clones, and not every one. Of under 200,000 clones detected, 75% to 85% appear once; the ten largest clones hold around 1.9%. There are 16 residues in the CDR3. V dropped 2 bases and J dropped 6; count of bases not matched to a gene: 6. The germline gives CDR1 SGHRS, CDR2 YFSETQ. Sampled while nominally healthy, donors likely had unrecorded immune exposures. The clonotype was recovered from a woman between 18 and 30 years old in good health and CMV-seronegative. The rearrangement joins TRBV5-1 to TRBJ2-2; 11 positions agree with TRBD2. The specimen sequenced was PBMCs. This CDR3 reads CASSFIAGGPAGELFF. The CDR3 DNA reads TGCGCCAGCAGCTTCATAGCGGGAGGGCCCGCCGGGGAGCTGTTTTTT.